These T cell receptor beta chains were read from a single sample in a study of blood T cells in healthy people across ages. TCRdb recomputed calls from the 5' RACE reads with MiXCR, one row per CDR3 protein. The table shows around 500,000 distinct CDR3 sequences, with 40% to 55% occurring only once. Material: blood. Receptors were obtained from a man older than 75 in good health. Both conserved end residues are part of each CDR3. The order of the fields is V gene, D gene, clone size, J gene, CDR3 DNA, CDR3 protein. The D gene is left open where the match is weak. Not all rows give a size; the values are once, few, many and, for expanded clones, a class.

TRBV25-1,-,-,TRBJ1-1,TGTGCCAGCAGTGATTTCGGGGTGGGGGGGGAAGCTTTCTTT,CASSDFGVGGEAFF
TRBV29-1,-,-,TRBJ2-3,TGCAGCGTTGGTTTTAGCGGGACAGGGACAGATACGCAGTATTTT,CSVGFSGTGTDTQYF
TRBV7-2,-,-,TRBJ1-2,TGTGCCAGCAGCTCTACGACGGAGAACTATGGCTACACCTTC,CASSSTTENYGYTF
TRBV7-2,-,-,TRBJ2-2,TGTGCCAGCAGCTTAAGGGGCCAGATAAACACCGGGGAGCTGTTTTTT,CASSLRGQINTGELFF
TRBV30,-,-,TRBJ2-5,TGTGCCTGGAGTGCGACTAGGCTCCAAGAGACCCAGTACTTC,CAWSATRLQETQYF
TRBV12-3/TRBV12-4,TRBD1,-,TRBJ2-5,TGTGCCAGCAGTTTGCGACAGGGGTTCGGAGAGACCCAGTACTTC,CASSLRQGFGETQYF
TRBV5-1,TRBD2,once,TRBJ2-7,TGCGCCAGCAGCACCGCCTCGGGAGGGTCGTCCTACGAGCAGTACTTC,CASSTASGGSSYEQYF
TRBV13,-,-,TRBJ2-5,TGTGCCAGCAGCCGCCGCGGCCGGGGTTCCCAAGAGATCCAGTACTTC,CASSRRGRGSQEIQYF
TRBV4-3,-,-,TRBJ1-2,TGCGCCAGCAGCCCACACACCGGGCACTACACCTTC,CASSPHTGHYTF
TRBV6-6,TRBD2,many,TRBJ2-7,TGTGCCAGCAGTTATCTCGGGACTAGCGGGTCAACCTACGAGCAGTACTTC,CASSYLGTSGSTYEQYF
TRBV12-3/TRBV12-4,-,-,TRBJ2-3,TGTGCCAGCCGTTTTGTGCTGGCCCCCACAGATACGCAGTATTTT,CASRFVLAPTDTQYF
TRBV25-1,-,few,TRBJ1-1,TGTGCCAGCAGTGTGGACAACGTGAACACTGAAGCTTTCTTT,CASSVDNVNTEAFF
TRBV6-2/TRBV6-3,-,-,TRBJ2-7,TGTGCCAGCAGTTACGGGCAGGGGTGGTACTACGAGCAGTACTTC,CASSYGQGWYYEQYF
TRBV7-2,TRBD1,-,TRBJ2-7,TGTGCCAGCAGCTTAGTTGTGGACAGGGTTTCATACGAGCAGTACTTC,CASSLVVDRVSYEQYF
TRBV6-5,-,-,TRBJ1-2,TGTGCCAGCAGTTACGGGGGGGCCTATGGCTACACCTTC,CASSYGGAYGYTF
TRBV20-1,TRBD2,few,TRBJ2-5,TGCAGTGCTAGAGACGCGGGAGGGCCTGGGGAGCAGTACTTC,CSARDAGGPGEQYF
TRBV20-1,-,-,TRBJ1-4,TGCAGTGCTCCCCAGGGGATAGGTGAAAAACTGTTTTTT,CSAPQGIGEKLFF
TRBV9,-,-,TRBJ2-3,TGTGCCAGCAGCGTCGGAGCAGAGCCTAGCACAGATACGCAGTATTTT,CASSVGAEPSTDTQYF
TRBV9,-,-,TRBJ2-1,TGTGCCAGCAGCGCAGGGGACGGAAGAACCAAGTATGAGCAGTTCTTC,CASSAGDGRTKYEQFF
TRBV7-2,TRBD2,few,TRBJ2-1,TGTGCCAGCAGCAACTCGGGGGGACCTTACAATGAGCAGTTCTTC,CASSNSGGPYNEQFF
TRBV7-2,-,-,TRBJ2-1,TGTGCCAGCAGCTCAAGGAGGGGGAACTTCTACAATGAGCAGTTCTTC,CASSSRRGNFYNEQFF
TRBV28,-,-,TRBJ2-3,TGTGCCAGCAGTTCCTCTCCCCGGCCGTATTTT,CASSSSPRPYF
TRBV9,-,-,TRBJ1-5,TGTGCCAGCAGTGCAGCGAATAGCAATCAGCCCCAGCATTTT,CASSAANSNQPQHF
TRBV7-2,-,-,TRBJ1-5,TGTGCCAGCAGCTTATTTGGGGTTAACCAGCCCCAGCATTTT,CASSLFGVNQPQHF
TRBV7-3,-,-,TRBJ1-2,TGTGCCAGCAGCCCCCAGGGAGGGGGTTACGACTACACCTTC,CASSPQGGGYDYTF
TRBV11-2,-,once,TRBJ2-4,TGTGCCAGCAGCGTAGAATCGATCAAAAACATTCAGTACTTC,CASSVESIKNIQYF
TRBV28,TRBD1,-,TRBJ2-7,TGTGCCAGCAGCGCCAGGACAGGGTTGTCCTACGAGCAGTACTTC,CASSARTGLSYEQYF
TRBV6-6,-,few,TRBJ1-5,TGTGCCAGCAGTTACTCGGGTTATAGCAATCAGCCCCAGCATTTT,CASSYSGYSNQPQHF
TRBV28,-,-,TRBJ2-3,TGTGCCAGCAGGGTTAGAAGCACAGATACGCAGTATTTT,CASRVRSTDTQYF
TRBV9,-,-,TRBJ1-2,TGTGCCAGCAGCGTAGCGAGTCCAGGCGGGGGCTACACCTTC,CASSVASPGGGYTF
TRBV25-1,-,-,TRBJ2-7,TGTGCCAACAGAGACAGCGGACGCTCCTACGAGCAGTACTTC,CANRDSGRSYEQYF
TRBV7-6,TRBD1,-,TRBJ1-4,TGTGCCAGCAGCCCCAGACAGGGGGCATCGACTAATGAAAAACTGTTTTTT,CASSPRQGASTNEKLFF
TRBV7-2,TRBD1,-,TRBJ1-2,TGTGCCAGCAGCTCGCCCGGGACAGGGGGCCTAGGCTACACCTTC,CASSSPGTGGLGYTF
TRBV7-9,TRBD2,few,TRBJ2-7,TGTGCCAGCAGCTTAGGGAGCGGGGGGGCTACCTACGAGCAGTACTTC,CASSLGSGGATYEQYF
TRBV30,TRBD2,-,TRBJ2-5,TGTGCCTGGAGCCCGGGGACTAGCGGGAGCAATGAGCAGTACTTC,CAWSPGTSGSNEQYF
TRBV7-3,TRBD1,few,TRBJ2-5,TGTGCCAGCAGCCCACGACAGGGGTCGGGGGAGACCCAGTACTTC,CASSPRQGSGETQYF
TRBV4-3,-,-,TRBJ1-6,TGCGCCAGCAGCCAAGAGTTGTCGCGGAGCTCCTATAATTCACCCCTCCACTTT,CASSQELSRSSYNSPLHF
TRBV7-2,TRBD1,-,TRBJ1-2,TGTGCCAGCAGCGGGGACAGGGTAGGAAGTGGCTACACCTTC,CASSGDRVGSGYTF
TRBV7-8,TRBD1,-,TRBJ2-3,TGTGCCAGCAGCTACGGGACAGGCCAGACTCTCTATACGCAGTATTTT,CASSYGTGQTLYTQYF
TRBV20-1,TRBD2,few,TRBJ2-3,TGCAGTGCTAGGGCCGTACTAGCGGGAGGCACAGATACGCAGTATTTT,CSARAVLAGGTDTQYF
TRBV20-1,TRBD1,-,TRBJ2-1,TGCAGTGCTCGGAAGAGGACGCCGGCAGGGGGTGATTACAATGAGCAGTTCTTC,CSARKRTPAGGDYNEQFF
TRBV9,TRBD2,-,TRBJ2-1,TGTGCCAGCAGCGTTGGACTAGCGGGGACCAATGAGCAGTTCTTC,CASSVGLAGTNEQFF
TRBV29-1,-,-,TRBJ2-7,TGCAGCGTCGAAGTATTGGGGAACGAGCAGTACTTC,CSVEVLGNEQYF
TRBV4-3,-,-,TRBJ2-7,TGCGCCAGCAGCCAACCGGGACCTAGGAATGAGCAGTACTTC,CASSQPGPRNEQYF
TRBV29-1,TRBD1,few,TRBJ1-1,TGCAGCGCCGAACGATGGACAGGGGGCCTTTACACTGAAGCTTTCTTT,CSAERWTGGLYTEAFF
TRBV18,-,-,TRBJ2-7,TGTGCCAGCTCACCCGATCGACCACGTTACTCCTACGAGCAGTACTTC,CASSPDRPRYSYEQYF
TRBV6-5,-,many,TRBJ2-7,TGTGCCAGCCGACGGGGGACCGATCCTGTATACGAGCAGTACTTC,CASRRGTDPVYEQYF
TRBV6-5,TRBD1,few,TRBJ1-1,TGTGCCAGCAAGTTACAGGGGGCCAACACTGAAGCTTTCTTT,CASKLQGANTEAFF
TRBV6-5,-,-,TRBJ2-7,TGTGCCAGCAGTTACAGGGGCCTAACCTACGAGCAGTACTTC,CASSYRGLTYEQYF
TRBV5-6,-,-,TRBJ2-7,TGTGTCAGCAGCCCCGGGACGCCCTACGAGCAGTACTTC,CVSSPGTPYEQYF
TRBV12-3/TRBV12-4,TRBD1,few,TRBJ1-5,TGTGCCAGTAGTTTAGGGGACAGCAGCAATCAGCCCCAGCATTTT,CASSLGDSSNQPQHF
TRBV6-2/TRBV6-3,-,-,TRBJ2-7,TGTGCCAGCAGAGAGGGGGTCTACGAGCAGTACTTC,CASREGVYEQYF
TRBV29-1,-,-,TRBJ1-1,TGCAGCCACGCACGTGACGTTGACACTGAAGCTTTCTTT,CSHARDVDTEAFF
TRBV9,-,many,TRBJ2-7,TGTGCCAGCAGCGGGGACCTAGGTTACGAGCAGTACTTC,CASSGDLGYEQYF
TRBV5-1,-,few,TRBJ2-3,TGCGCCAGCAAGGTTGGGGAAAGCACAGATACGCAGTATTTT,CASKVGESTDTQYF
TRBV7-3,-,few,TRBJ2-6,TGTGCCAGCAGCTCGCAATCAGGGACTGGGGCCAACGTCCTGACTTTC,CASSSQSGTGANVLTF
TRBV20-1,-,-,TRBJ1-2,TGCAGTGCTAGAGGAACAGTATCTCCTGGCTACACCTTC,CSARGTVSPGYTF